Here is one TCR beta chain with its context. Trimming took off 4 bases at V and 6 bases at J, with 20 bases between the two ends. The CDR3 loop spans 15 amino acids. CDR1 and CDR2 (germline): SGHRS, YFSETQ. The data were obtained in a study of shared clonotypes between healthy human individuals. Repertoires were generated with immunoSEQ multiplex PCR, while TCRdb's copy carries only in-frame clones and drops some. The sample has around 1.1 million clones; around 78% are singletons. The source is a man aged 18 to 30 in good health. Some clones in this sample may be carry-over from other donors' samples. Sequencing used memory CD4+ T cells from PBMCs. Documented subset: CD45RA-negative fraction. V is TRBV5-1 and J is TRBJ2-7, with a weak D call TRBD2 (5 bases). The CDR3 sequence: CASSLDNGGLREQYF. DNA for the CDR3: TGCGCCAGCAGCCTCGATAACGGAGGACTTCGCGAGCAGTACTTC.